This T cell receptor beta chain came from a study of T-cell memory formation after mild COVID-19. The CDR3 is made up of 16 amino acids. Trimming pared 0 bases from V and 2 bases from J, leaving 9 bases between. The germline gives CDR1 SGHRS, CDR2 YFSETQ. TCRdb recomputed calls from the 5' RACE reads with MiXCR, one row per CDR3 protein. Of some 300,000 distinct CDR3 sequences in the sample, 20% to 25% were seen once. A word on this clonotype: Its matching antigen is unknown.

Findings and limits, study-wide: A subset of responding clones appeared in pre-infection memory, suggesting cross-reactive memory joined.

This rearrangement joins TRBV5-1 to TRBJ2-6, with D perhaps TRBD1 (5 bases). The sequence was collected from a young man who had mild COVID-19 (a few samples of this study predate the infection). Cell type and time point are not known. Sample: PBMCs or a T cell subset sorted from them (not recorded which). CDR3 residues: CASSLVWGPGANVLTF. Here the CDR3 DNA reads TGCGCCAGCAGCTTGGTTTGGGGCCCTGGGGCCAACGTCCTGACTTTC.